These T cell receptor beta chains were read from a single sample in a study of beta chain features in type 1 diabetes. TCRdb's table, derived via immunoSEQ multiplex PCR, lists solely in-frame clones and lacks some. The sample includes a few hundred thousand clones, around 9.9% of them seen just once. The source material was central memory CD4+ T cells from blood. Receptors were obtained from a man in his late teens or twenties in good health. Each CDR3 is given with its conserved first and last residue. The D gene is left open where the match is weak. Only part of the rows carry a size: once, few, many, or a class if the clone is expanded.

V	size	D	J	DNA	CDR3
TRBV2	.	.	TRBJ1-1	TGTGCCAGCAGCCAGGCAGTTTCCACTGAAGCTTTCTTT	CASSQAVSTEAFF
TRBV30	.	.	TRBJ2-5	TGTGCCTCGAATCCCCCGGGACGGCAAGAGACCCAGTACTTC	CASNPPGRQETQYF
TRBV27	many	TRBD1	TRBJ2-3	TGTGCCAGCAGTGCCGGGACAGGGACGAATACGCAGTATTTT	CASSAGTGTNTQYF
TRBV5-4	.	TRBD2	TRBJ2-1	TGTGCCAGCAGCTTAAGACTAGCGGGAAGAAATGAGCAGTTCTTC	CASSLRLAGRNEQFF
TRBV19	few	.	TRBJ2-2	TGTGCCAGTAGTATAACCGGGACTCCCAACACCGGGGAGCTGTTTTTT	CASSITGTPNTGELFF
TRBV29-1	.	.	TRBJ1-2	TGCAGCGTTCGGGACCTTCAAGGGGGCTACACCTTC	CSVRDLQGGYTF
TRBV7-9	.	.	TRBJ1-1	TGTGCCAGCAGCTTAGGTCTGGGATCCACTGAAGCTTTCTTT	CASSLGLGSTEAFF
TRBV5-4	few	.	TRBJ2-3	TGTGCCAGCAACCCAACTCTCCGGGACACCACAGATACGCAGTATTTT	CASNPTLRDTTDTQYF
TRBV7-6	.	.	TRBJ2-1	TGTGCCAGCAGCTTATCTCTACGCAATGAGCAGTTCTTC	CASSLSLRNEQFF
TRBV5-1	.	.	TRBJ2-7	TGCGCCAGCAGCCCATCACCAAGCGGCTCCTCCTACGAGCAGTACTTC	CASSPSPSGSSYEQYF
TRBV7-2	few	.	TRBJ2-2	TGTGCCAGCAGCTTATCCAGGACGAACACCGGGGAGCTGTTTTTT	CASSLSRTNTGELFF
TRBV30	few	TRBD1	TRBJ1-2	TGTGCCTGGAGTGGGGACAGGGAAGGCTACACCTTC	CAWSGDREGYTF
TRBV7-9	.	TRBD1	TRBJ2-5	TGTGCCAGCAGCATGACAGGGATCGAGACCCAGTACTTC	CASSMTGIETQYF
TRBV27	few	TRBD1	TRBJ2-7	TGTGCCAGCAGGGGGACAGGGAGCTACGAGCAGTACTTC	CASRGTGSYEQYF
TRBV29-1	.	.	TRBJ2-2	TGCAGCGGGATAGTATCGGGCACCGGGGAGCTGTTTTTT	CSGIVSGTGELFF
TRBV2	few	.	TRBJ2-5	TGTGCCAGCAGTCGTCATGACCCCCAAGAGACCCAGTACTTC	CASSRHDPQETQYF
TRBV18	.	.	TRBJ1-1	TGTGCCAGCTCACCATTAGGGAGCGGGGTGCCTGAAGCTTTCTTT	CASSPLGSGVPEAFF
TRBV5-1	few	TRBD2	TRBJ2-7	TGCGCCAGCAGCTTTAGCGGGAGCTCCTACGAGCAGTACTTC	CASSFSGSSYEQYF
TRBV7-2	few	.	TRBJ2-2	TGTGCCAGCAGCTTACTCACCGGGGAGCTGTTTTTT	CASSLLTGELFF
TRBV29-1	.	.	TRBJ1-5	TGCAGCGTTTCCCCCGGGACCAATCAGCCCCAGCATTTT	CSVSPGTNQPQHF